The 31 T cell receptor beta chains below were found in one sample sequenced in a study of early T cells in non-severe SARS-CoV-2 infection. TCRdb ran MiXCR on the 5' RACE reads and lists one entry per CDR3 protein. Among about 100,000 distinct CDR3 sequences listed, 13% were seen once. Sequenced input: whole blood. These receptors were collected from an adult who was a healthcare worker with PCR-confirmed SARS-CoV-2 infection or an uninfected control (not recorded which).

This clonotype was found a few times. The V gene is TRBV27, the J gene TRBJ2-4, with D possibly TRBD2 on 5 matching bases. The length of the CDR3 is 14 residues. V shed 2 bases and J shed 4 bases, with 9 bases lying between them. Germline lookup yields CDR1 MNHEY and CDR2 SMNVEV (reference sequence). Here the CDR3 DNA reads TGTGCCAGCAGTTTACGGACTGGGAAAAACATTCAGTACTTC. Translation: CASSLRTGKNIQYF.

This clonotype was seen more than once but under ten times. The chain is built from TRBV14 and TRBJ2-7; tentative D call: TRBD1 (6 bases). V gave up 1 base and J gave up 4 bases, with 11 bases separating them. The CDR3 covers 14 residues. Germline loops: CDR1 SGHDN, CDR2 FVKESK. CDR3 DNA: TGTGCCAGCAGCCAAGGGGTGGGGGCTTACGAGCAGTACTTC. This codes for CASSQGVGAYEQYF. The full variable domain, in which reference TRBV14 and TRBJ2-7 provide the parts outside the CDR3, is EAGVTQFPSHSVIEKGQTVTLRCDPISGHDNLYWYRRVMGKEIKFLLHFVKESKQDESGMPNNRFLAERTGGTYSTLKVQPAELEDSGVYFCASSQGVGAYEQYFGPGTRLTVT.

This clonotype was picked up many times. This chain connects TRBV5-1 to TRBJ2-1; 10 positions agree with TRBD2. This CDR3 is 15 amino acids long. Germline loops: CDR1 SGHRS, CDR2 YFSETQ. Trimming at V came to 4 bases and at J to 4 bases, leaving 5 bases not matched to a gene. The CDR3 region has the DNA TGCGCCAGCAGCCGTAGCGGGGGGACTTACAATGAGCAGTTCTTC. It yields the protein CASSRSGGTYNEQFF.

This clonotype occurred many times. The chain is built from TRBV29-1 and TRBJ1-1; D is unresolved. The CDR3 is 10 residues long. With 4 bases removed from V and 5 bases from J, the gap between germline ends came to 5 bases. Germline CDR1 reads SQVTM; CDR2 reads ANQGSEA. CDR3 nucleotides: TGCAGCGTTGCGAGGACTGAAGCTTTCTTT. It is translated as CSVARTEAFF.

This clonotype was seen a handful of times. V usage is TRBV5-1 and J usage is TRBJ1-6; perhaps TRBD1 as D (6 bases). The CDR3 totals 13 residues. Trimming pared 6 bases from V and 10 bases from J, leaving 14 bases between. Looked up from germline, CDR1 is SGHRS and CDR2 is YFSETQ. CDR3 nucleotides: TGCGCCAGCACCGAACAGGGAGGCTCACCCCTCCACTTT. Its translation: CASTEQGGSPLHF.

This clonotype appeared many times. This chain links TRBV7-9 with TRBJ2-3, with a tentative D call TRBD2 (5 bases). From germline, CDR1 is SEHNR and CDR2 FQNEAQ (reference sequence). V lost 5 bases to trimming and J lost 10 bases, with 13 bases between them. CDR3 size: 12 residues. DNA of the CDR3: TGTGCCAGCAGCCAGGTCGGAGCGGCGCAGTATTTT. This encodes CASSQVGAAQYF. The full variable domain, its missing parts supplied by reference TRBV7-9 and TRBJ2-3, is DTGVSQNPRHKITKRGQNVTFRCDPISEHNRLYWYRQTLGQGPEFLTYFQNEAQLEKSRLLSDRFSAERPKGSFSTLEIQRTEQGDSAMYLCASSQVGAAQYFGPGTRLTVL.

This chain joins TRBV6-6 and TRBJ2-7; no clear D gene. From germline, CDR1 is MNHNY and CDR2 SVGAGI (reference sequence). The CDR3 totals 13 residues. The V gene lost 1 base and the J gene lost 4 bases, with 8 bases spanning the gap. The CDR3 coding sequence is TGTGCCAGCAGTTACTACGCAGATTACGAGCAGTACTTC. Translation: CASSYYADYEQYF.

A word on this clonotype: A much larger clone is a single base away; this may be a read error. The chain employs TRBV5-6 and TRBJ2-7; 8 bases line up with TRBD2. Germline V gene lookup returns CDR1 SGHDT and CDR2 YYEEEE. The CDR3 spans 15 residues. The CDR3 DNA reads as TGTGTCAGCAGCCCCAACCGGGGGGGCTCCTACGAGCAGTACTTC. Translation gives CVSSPNRGGSYEQYF.

At least ten counts were recorded for this clonotype. The rearrangement links TRBV7-3 to TRBJ2-1, with no clear D. The CDR3 runs 13 residues. Germline V gene lookup returns CDR1 SGHTA and CDR2 FQGTGA. Trimming left V 1 base short and J 9 bases short, with 10 bases between. CDR3 protein: CASSLISWGEQFF. The CDR3 nucleotides are TGTGCCAGCAGCTTAATTTCATGGGGTGAGCAGTTCTTC.

A few counts support this clonotype. The gene calls are TRBV7-9 and TRBJ1-1; perhaps TRBD1 as D (6 bases). V shed 0 bases and J shed 7 bases, with 12 bases lying between them. Per germline, CDR1 SEHNR and CDR2 FQNEAQ (reference sequence). The CDR3 is 14 amino acids. CDR3 coding DNA: TGTGCCAGCAGCTTAGCGGGGGCAGGCGGTGAAGCTTTCTTT. It translates to CASSLAGAGGEAFF.

Many counts were recorded for this clonotype. The chain links TRBV7-9 to TRBJ2-3, with D uncertain. This CDR3 is 13 amino acids long. CDR1 is SEHNR, CDR2 FQNEAQ, per germline (reference sequence). Trimming left V 1 base short and J 8 bases short, with 10 bases between. The CDR3 reads CASSLGAPGTQYF. The CDR3, as DNA: TGTGCCAGCAGCTTAGGGGCCCCTGGTACGCAGTATTTT.

This chain uses TRBV10-3 with TRBJ2-5; 12 bases are shared with TRBD1. V shed 6 bases and J 2 bases; nucleotides not matched to a gene: 4. The CDR3 totals 15 residues. Germline CDR1 and CDR2: ENHRY and SYGVKD. CDR3 in DNA: TGTGCCATCAGCGGGACAGGGGGCGGGCAAGAGACCCAGTACTTC. Encoded protein: CAISGTGGGQETQYF.

Ten or more counts support this clonotype. The rearrangement uses TRBV29-1 and TRBJ2-3, with 11 bases identical to TRBD2. CDR1 and CDR2 from the germline V gene are SQVTM and ANQGSEA. The CDR3 has 15 residues. With V trimmed by 4 bases and J by 4 bases, 7 bases remained unmatched. CDR3 in amino acids: CSVGQLAGASDTQYF. DNA for the CDR3: TGCAGCGTTGGCCAACTAGCGGGGGCCTCAGATACGCAGTATTTT.

The chain couples TRBV11-3 to TRBJ2-1; D is possibly TRBD1 (7 bases). CDR1 and CDR2 from the germline V gene are SGHNT and YENEEA. Deletions cut 5 bases from V and 8 bases from J, with 13 bases between. The CDR3 is made up of 13 amino acids. CDR3 DNA sequence: TGTGCCAGCAGCCCGGACAGGAGGGATGAGCAGTTCTTC. Translating gives CASSPDRRDEQFF.

The genes are TRBV20-1 and TRBJ1-2; a possible D gene is TRBD1 (6 bases). The length of the CDR3 is 13 residues. Trimming left V 3 bases short and J 2 bases short, with 10 bases between. From germline, CDR1 is DFQATT and CDR2 SNEGSKA (reference sequence). The chain's CDR3 is CSASSQGNYGYTF. CDR3 DNA sequence: TGCAGTGCTAGTTCGCAGGGGAACTATGGCTACACCTTC.

In its sample, this clonotype was seen many times. The rearrangement joins TRBV5-6 to TRBJ2-5, with 10 bases fitting TRBD2. CDR1 is SGHDT and CDR2 is YYEEEE in the germline V gene. J was trimmed by 0 bases and V by 0 bases; bases with no gene match: 5. This CDR3 has 17 amino acids. CDR3 protein: CASSLVLAGAHQETQYF. DNA of the CDR3: TGTGCCAGCAGCTTGGTCCTAGCGGGGGCCCACCAAGAGACCCAGTACTTC.

This clonotype was detected only a few times. The chain uses TRBV4-3 and TRBJ2-3; 9 bases agree with TRBD2. V lost 3 bases, J lost 1 base, and 5 bases stayed unmatched. The CDR3 spans 16 residues. Looked up from germline, CDR1 is LGHNA and CDR2 is YSLEER. This CDR3 is CASSQRGGGGTDTQYF. Here the CDR3 DNA reads TGCGCCAGCAGCCAGCGCGGCGGGGGGGGCACAGATACGCAGTATTTT.

Ten or more counts support this clonotype. The gene calls are TRBV4-1 and TRBJ2-7, with a weak D call TRBD1 (5 bases). Germline V gene sequence: CDR1 MGHRA, CDR2 YSYEKL. CDR3 length equals 17 residues. Trimming took off 0 bases at V and 4 bases at J, with 19 bases between the two ends. DNA of the CDR3: TGCGCCAGCAGCCAAGATCACGTTAAGGGGCGAGTATACGAGCAGTACTTC. It yields the protein CASSQDHVKGRVYEQYF.

This clonotype appeared a few times. V and J are TRBV4-1 and TRBJ2-1; 9 nucleotides line up with TRBD2. The CDR3 extends over 17 amino acids. Looked up from germline, CDR1 is MGHRA and CDR2 is YSYEKL. The V and J ends lost 1 base and 6 bases, in that order; junction bases with no gene match: 10. This CDR3 is CASSQVGGGGGANEQFF. CDR3 sequence (DNA): TGCGCCAGCAGCCAAGTTGGAGGTGGCGGGGGGGCCAATGAGCAGTTCTTC.

This clonotype was recorded at least ten times. The rearrangement uses TRBV27 and TRBJ2-5; D is unclear. V was clipped by 4 bases and J by 0 bases, with 15 bases between them. The CDR3 length is 16 residues. CDR1 and CDR2 (germline): MNHEY, SMNVEV (reference sequence). The CDR3 DNA reads TGTGCCAGCAGTTCGATGGGTCGCCCCAACCAAGAGACCCAGTACTTC. Residues: CASSSMGRPNQETQYF.

In this sample, this clonotype turned up many times. The rearrangement uses TRBV10-3 and TRBJ1-1, with D perhaps matching TRBD1 (5 bases). Trimming cost V 3 bases and J 0 bases, with 11 bases left between them. CDR1 and CDR2 from the germline V gene are ENHRY and SYGVKD. This CDR3 is built from 15 residues. In DNA, the CDR3 is TGTGCCATCAGTGACCCGACAGCCATGAACACTGAAGCTTTCTTT. Encoded protein: CAISDPTAMNTEAFF.

This clonotype has a count of ten or more. The chain couples TRBV4-1 to TRBJ1-6; TRBD1 matches at 8 bases. This CDR3 is built from 16 residues. The ends lost 1 base at V and 9 bases at J; junction bases unmatched: 8. CDR1 and CDR2 from the germline V gene are MGHRA and YSYEKL. The CDR3 protein is CASSQAPPGGVSPLHF. In DNA form, the CDR3 reads TGCGCCAGCAGCCAAGCCCCGCCAGGGGGCGTTTCACCCCTCCACTTT.

V gene TRBV7-9 combines with J gene TRBJ1-1; no clear D. The CDR3 loop spans 13 amino acids. Germline V gene sequence: CDR1 SEHNR, CDR2 FQNEAQ (reference sequence). V lost 5 bases, J lost 1 base, and 8 bases lay in between. The CDR3 sequence: CASSQDKNTEAFF. The CDR3 bases are TGTGCCAGCAGCCAAGATAAGAACACTGAAGCTTTCTTT.

The sample holds a few counts of this clonotype. This chain connects TRBV18 to TRBJ2-2; D ambiguous. Per germline, CDR1 KGHSH and CDR2 LQKENI. The CDR3 runs to 14 residues. Deletions cut 1 base from V and 6 bases from J, with 9 bases between. The CDR3 DNA is TGTGCCAGCTCACCACTGGTTTCCCCCGGGGAGCTGTTTTTT. This codes for CASSPLVSPGELFF.

This clonotype appeared many times. The gene calls are TRBV5-5 and TRBJ2-3, with D perhaps TRBD1 or TRBD2 (6 bases each). The CDR3 loop spans 16 amino acids. Trimming pared 7 bases from V and 3 bases from J, leaving 21 bases between. CDR1 is SGHKS and CDR2 is YYEKEE in the germline V gene (reference sequence). DNA of the CDR3: TGTGCCAGCCCCCGGACGGGGGCAGGCTCAACAGATACGCAGTATTTT. Translating it yields CASPRTGAGSTDTQYF.

J is TRBJ2-5 and V is TRBV4-1; 9 bases fit TRBD2. The CDR3 length is 17 residues. Looked up from germline, CDR1 is MGHRA and CDR2 is YSYEKL. Trimming took 4 bases from V and 5 from J; bases not matched to a gene: 14. CDR3 bases: TGCGCCAGCAGCCCCTGGACGGCGGGGGGGCCCCAGGAGACCCAGTACTTC. Protein product: CASSPWTAGGPQETQYF.

The gene calls are TRBV6-5 and TRBJ1-1; unclear D gene. Germline loops: CDR1 MNHEY, CDR2 SVGAGI. This CDR3 is built from 14 residues. Trimming cost V 0 bases and J 2 bases, with 7 bases left between them. CDR3 protein: CASSYSTTNTEAFF. DNA of the CDR3: TGTGCCAGCAGTTACTCGACTACTAACACTGAAGCTTTCTTT.

V and J are TRBV4-1 and TRBJ1-1; a weak D match, TRBD1 (5 bases). The germline V gene has CDR1 MGHRA and CDR2 YSYEKL. The CDR3 is 13 amino acids. V was trimmed by 6 bases and J by 4 bases, leaving 12 bases between them. CDR3 region: CASSRGLRTEAFF. Here the CDR3 DNA reads TGCGCCAGCAGTCGGGGGTTGCGCACTGAAGCTTTCTTT.

There are many counts of this clonotype. The genes are TRBV28 and TRBJ2-3, with D maybe TRBD2 (6 bases). CDR1 and CDR2 (germline): MDHEN, SYDVKM. The CDR3 length is 15 residues. V was trimmed by 6 bases and J by 2 bases, leaving 15 bases between them. CDR3 sequence: CASSPGEFHTDTQYF. The CDR3, as DNA: TGTGCCAGCAGCCCGGGGGAGTTCCACACAGATACGCAGTATTTT.

At least ten counts were recorded for this clonotype. The rearrangement links TRBV3-1 to TRBJ2-7, with TRBD1 identical over 7 bases. Per the germline V gene, CDR1 is LGHDT and CDR2 is YNNKEL (reference sequence). This CDR3 is 18 amino acids long. Unmatched junction bases numbered 20, after V lost 6 bases and J lost 3 bases. The CDR3 sequence: CASSPSRGPGQNFYEQYF. CDR3 bases: TGTGCCAGCAGTCCCTCCCGCGGACCGGGACAGAACTTCTACGAGCAGTACTTC.

In this sample, this clonotype turned up a few times. The chain is built from TRBV6-1 and TRBJ2-7, with D hard to call. V lost 11 bases, J lost 2 bases, and 10 bases lay in between. The germline CDR1 and CDR2 sequences are MNHNS and SASEGT. The CDR3 spans 11 residues. The CDR3 nucleotides are TGTGCCTCTGATGCGGCCTACGAGCAGTACTTC. Its translation: CASDAAYEQYF.